These 3 T cell receptor beta chains came from one sample sequenced in a study of T-cell memory formation after mild COVID-19. A single record per CDR3 protein comes from TCRdb applying MiXCR to the 5' RACE reads. The sample contains some 320,000 distinct CDR3 sequences, more than 15% of which appear only once. Sequencing input: PBMCs or a T cell subset sorted from them (not recorded which). These receptors all come from a young man who had mild COVID-19 (a few samples of this study predate the infection). Cell type and time point are not known.

The CDR3 DNA reads TGCGCCAGCAGAATGGACAGGGGGCCGACGTTTGCGCAGTATTTT. Translation gives CASRMDRGPTFAQYF. The V and J genes are TRBV5-1 and TRBJ2-3, with TRBD1 matching over 11 bases. V shed 5 bases, J shed 10 bases, and the junction held 12 bases outside the gene matches. Germline-derived CDR1 and CDR2 are SGHRS and YFSETQ. The CDR3 contains 15 residues.

The chain joins TRBV28 to TRBJ2-1; 8 nucleotides agree with TRBD2. With 11 bases clipped from V and 7 bases from J, the junction kept 22 bases outside the gene matches. Per germline, CDR1 MDHEN and CDR2 SYDVKM. This CDR3 spans 17 amino acids. This CDR3 is CAGRGSGGASGLNEQFF. For the CDR3, the DNA is TGTGCCGGTCGGGGATCCGGAGGGGCTAGCGGGCTAAATGAGCAGTTCTTC. Drawing the rest from reference TRBV28 and TRBJ2-1, the complete variable domain is DVKVTQSSRYLVKRTGEKVFLECVQDMDHENMFWYRQDPGLGLRLIYFSYDVKMKEKGDIPEGYSVSREKKERFSLILESASTNQTSMYLCAGRGSGGASGLNEQFFGPGTRLTVL.

In this sample, this clonotype turned up a few times. This rearrangement joins TRBV2 to TRBJ2-1, with TRBD2 matching over 9 bases. V lost 6 bases to trimming and J lost 8 bases; unmatched junction nucleotides: 11. Germline V gene sequence: CDR1 SNHLY, CDR2 FYNNEI. The CDR3 loop spans 15 amino acids. The CDR3, as DNA: TGTGCCAGCAGGCGCCGGCGGGGGGGCGAGGATGAGCAGTTCTTC. Its translation is CASRRRRGGEDEQFF.